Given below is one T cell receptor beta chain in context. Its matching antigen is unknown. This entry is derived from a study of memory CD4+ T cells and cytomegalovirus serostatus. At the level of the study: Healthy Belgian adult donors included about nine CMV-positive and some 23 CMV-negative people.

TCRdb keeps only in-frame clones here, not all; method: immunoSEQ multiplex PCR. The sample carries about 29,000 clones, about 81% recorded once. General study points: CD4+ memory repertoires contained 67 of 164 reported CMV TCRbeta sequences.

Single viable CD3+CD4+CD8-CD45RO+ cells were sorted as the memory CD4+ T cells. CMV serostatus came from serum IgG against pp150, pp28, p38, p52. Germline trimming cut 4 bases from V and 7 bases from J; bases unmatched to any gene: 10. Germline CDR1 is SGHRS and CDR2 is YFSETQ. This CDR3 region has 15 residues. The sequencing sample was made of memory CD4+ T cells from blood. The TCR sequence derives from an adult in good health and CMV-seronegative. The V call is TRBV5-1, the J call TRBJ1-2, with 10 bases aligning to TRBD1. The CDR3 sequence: CASSISGTGAAGYTF. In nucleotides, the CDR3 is TGCGCCAGCAGCATCTCCGGGACAGGGGCGGCTGGCTACACCTTC.